This passage covers 30 T cell receptor beta chains from one sample sequenced in a study of T cell clonotyping in hematopoietic cell transplantation (dated by TCRdb to about 2021). In light of the paper, this sample's time point label describes: 100 days after allo-HCT. Library generation was performed with the immunoSEQ multiplex PCR assay. TCRdb re-hosts the immuneACCESS table, in-frame sequences only. Its copies lack some clones; in the studies checked, an unresolved V gene accounts for under half of them, and the cause for the rest is not known. The sample table lists about 5,700 clones, more than 60% of them with a count of one. The top ten constitute 27% of the sample. The material was PBMCs, obtained 100 days after allogeneic stem cell transplant. Receptors originate from a male patient in his fifties who had an allogeneic stem cell transplant from an unrelated donor, so the T cells may come from the graft donor. Some clones in this sample may be carry-over from other donors' samples.

The chain employs TRBV10-3 and TRBJ2-1; D gene ambiguous. The V end was cut by 5 bases, the J end by 3 bases, with 5 bases between. Germline CDR1 is ENHRY and CDR2 is SYGVKD. This CDR3 is 12 amino acids long. The CDR3 loop reads CAISYDYNEQFF. The DNA for the CDR3 is TGTGCCATCAGTTACGACTACAATGAGCAGTTCTTC.

The V and J genes are TRBV5-1 and TRBJ1-2; D remains unclear. The CDR3 sequence is 13 residues long. Deletions cut 0 bases from V and 1 base from J, with 4 bases between. CDR1 and CDR2 from the germline V gene are SGHRS and YFSETQ. Written as DNA, the CDR3 is TGCGCCAGCAGCTTGGGTCTTAACTATGGCTACACCTTC. This codes for CASSLGLNYGYTF.

The chain links TRBV19 to TRBJ1-2; 8 positions match TRBD1. CDR3 length equals 14 residues. Losses at the gene ends were 3 bases for V and 5 bases for J; bases not matched to a gene: 5. The germline V gene has CDR1 LNHDA and CDR2 SQIVND (reference sequence). CDR3: CASSMTGAEYGYTF. The CDR3, as DNA: TGTGCCAGTAGTATGACAGGGGCAGAATATGGCTACACCTTC.

The chain joins TRBV6-5 to TRBJ2-4; 8 bases fit TRBD1. With 2 bases clipped from V and 8 bases from J, the junction kept 5 bases outside the gene matches. Germline V CDR1 and CDR2: MNHEY, SVGAGI. The CDR3 extends over 14 amino acids. The CDR3 sequence is CASSYGTGGDIQYF. DNA of the CDR3: TGTGCCAGCAGTTACGGGACAGGCGGGGACATTCAGTACTTC.

This clone was seen a single time. The chain combines TRBV30 with TRBJ2-7; 7 positions agree with TRBD1. In germline, CDR1 is GTSNPN, CDR2 SVGIG (reference sequence). Trimming removed 5 bases from V and 5 bases from J; junction bases left unmatched: 9. This CDR3 spans 13 amino acids. The CDR3 nucleotides read TGTGCCTGGGCGACGGGACAGAGCAACGAGCAGTACTTC. Amino acid sequence: CAWATGQSNEQYF.

This clone has only one observation. The V and J genes are TRBV29-1 and TRBJ2-7; a possible D gene is TRBD2 (6 bases). V lost 7 bases and J 0 bases, leaving 10 bases between the germline ends. The CDR3 is made up of 12 amino acids. CDR1 is SQVTM and CDR2 is ANQGSEA in the germline V gene. The CDR3 DNA reads as TGCAGCGCCGGGGGAAGCTCCTACGAGCAGTACTTC. Translating gives CSAGGSSYEQYF.

V and J are TRBV29-1 and TRBJ1-2, with 7 bases matching TRBD1. Germline CDR1 is SQVTM and CDR2 is ANQGSEA. The length of the CDR3 is 16 residues. Losses at the gene ends were 0 bases for V and 6 bases for J; bases not matched to a gene: 13. CDR3 in amino acids: CSVEDQEKAGQNGYTF. The CDR3 nucleotides are TGCAGCGTTGAAGATCAAGAGAAGGCGGGACAGAATGGCTACACCTTC.

V and J are TRBV6-5 and TRBJ1-2; the D is unclear. The CDR3 length is 12 residues. Trimming removed 5 bases from V and 9 bases from J, with 13 bases in between. Germline V CDR1 and CDR2: MNHEY, SVGAGI. CDR3 bases: TGTGCCAGCAGTCGCGGTGGTGGGAGCTACACCTTC. Its translation is CASSRGGGSYTF.

The count of this clone is one. The chain employs TRBV30 and TRBJ2-5, with 10 bases matching TRBD1. The J call may be mistaken, given a closer DNA end match to TRBJ2-7. Looked up from germline, CDR1 is GTSNPN and CDR2 is SVGIG (reference sequence). This CDR3 spans 15 amino acids. CDR3 nucleotides: TGTGCCTGGAGTCAGGTAGACAGGGGGCCTTACGAGCAGTACTTC. The encoded protein is CAWSQVDRGPYEQYF.

The chain has TRBV9 and TRBJ1-2; D is ambiguous. The CDR3 is 13 residues long. Germline CDR1 reads SGDLS; CDR2 reads YYNGEE. V lost 0 bases to trimming and J lost 1 base, with 4 bases between them. As DNA, the CDR3 is TGTGCCAGCAGCGTAGGCAGTAACTATGGCTACACCTTC. Translation gives CASSVGSNYGYTF.

J is TRBJ2-5 and V is TRBV7-6, with a weak D call TRBD1 (5 bases). With the DNA end fitting TRBJ2-7 better, the J assignment may be wrong. The CDR3 is 12 residues long. Looked up from germline, CDR1 is SGHVS and CDR2 is FNYEAQ. The CDR3 nucleotides read TGTGCCAGCAGCTTACCACAGGCCGAGCAGTACTTC. This gives the protein CASSLPQAEQYF.

The chain is built from TRBV5-6 and TRBJ1-3; 8 nucleotides agree with TRBD1. The CDR3 loop spans 15 amino acids. The junction had 5 bases not matched to a gene; V was cut back by 5 bases and J by 1 base. The germline CDR1 and CDR2 sequences are SGHDT and YYEEEE. CDR3 residues: CASSPGGASGNTIYF. The CDR3 nucleotides are TGTGCCAGCAGTCCAGGGGGCGCTTCTGGAAACACCATATATTTT.

This chain joins TRBV6-1 and TRBJ2-7; 11 nucleotides match TRBD2. Trimming took 3 bases from V and 4 from J; bases not matched to a gene: 14. CDR1 is MNHNS and CDR2 is SASEGT in the germline V gene. The CDR3 is 18 amino acids. The DNA of the CDR3 is TGTGCCAGCAGTGACCCCGGGACTAGCGGTTCCCCGGGGTACGAGCAGTACTTC. This sequence encodes CASSDPGTSGSPGYEQYF.

The rearrangement links TRBV28 to TRBJ1-2; D ambiguous. Trimming shortened V by 1 base and J by 4 bases, and 13 bases separated the two germline ends. This CDR3 comprises 15 residues. Germline CDR1 and CDR2: MDHEN and SYDVKM. Here the CDR3 reads CASSLLSRELYGYTF. CDR3 nucleotides: TGTGCCAGCAGTTTATTATCCCGGGAACTCTATGGCTACACCTTC.

The gene calls are TRBV6-1 and TRBJ2-7; TRBD1 aligns across 12 bases. This CDR3 region has 16 residues. Germline CDR1 is MNHNS and CDR2 is SASEGT. V shed 0 bases and J 5 bases; nucleotides not matched to a gene: 5. This CDR3 is CASSEAPGQGAHEQYF. Here the CDR3 DNA reads TGTGCCAGCAGTGAAGCTCCGGGACAGGGGGCCCACGAGCAGTACTTC.

V gene TRBV19 combines with J gene TRBJ1-5; TRBD1 might be the D (6 bases). The CDR3 has 15 residues. Trimming shortened V by 6 bases and J by 4 bases, and 16 bases separated the two germline ends. Germline lookup yields CDR1 LNHDA and CDR2 SQIVND (reference sequence). CDR3 loop: CASSPRRRGNQPQHF. The CDR3 region has the DNA TGTGCCAGTAGCCCGCGACGGAGGGGGAATCAGCCCCAGCATTTT.

This chain links TRBV2 with TRBJ1-3, with no clear D. The CDR3 totals 16 residues. The V gene lost 5 bases and the J gene lost 0 bases, with 14 bases spanning the gap. CDR1 is SNHLY, CDR2 FYNNEI, per germline. DNA for the CDR3: TGTGCCAGCAGTAGAACCGGGCCAAACTCTGGAAACACCATATATTTT. It yields the protein CASSRTGPNSGNTIYF.

The V call is TRBV5-1, the J call TRBJ2-3; 15 bases map to TRBD2. CDR1 SGHRS and CDR2 YFSETQ come from the germline V gene. This CDR3 has 17 amino acids. V was pared by 4 bases and J by 5 bases, with 8 bases of the junction left unmatched. CDR3 protein: CASSLRTSGGAVDTQYF. The CDR3 bases are TGCGCCAGCAGCCTAAGGACTAGCGGGGGGGCCGTAGATACGCAGTATTTT.

V is TRBV7-8 and J is TRBJ2-5, with a weak D call TRBD2 (6 bases). Germline V gives CDR1 SGHVS, CDR2 FQNEAQ. The CDR3 runs 14 residues. V lost 7 bases and J lost 5, with 17 bases in between. The CDR3, as DNA: TGTGCCAGCACCATGATGGCGGCGGGGGAGACCCAGTACTTC. This sequence encodes CASTMMAAGETQYF.

The rearrangement links TRBV6-1 to TRBJ2-2; TRBD2 matches at 8 bases. In germline, CDR1 is MNHNS, CDR2 SASEGT. With V trimmed by 2 bases and J by 6 bases, 8 bases remained unmatched. CDR3 size: 16 residues. The CDR3 sequence: CASSELSGAPAGELFF. The CDR3 bases are TGTGCCAGCAGTGAACTTAGCGGGGCGCCTGCCGGGGAGCTGTTTTTT.

This rearrangement joins TRBV30 to TRBJ2-1; 8 bases fit TRBD2. The V segment lost 3 bases and the J segment 8 bases; nucleotides outside the gene matches: 6. The V gene's germline CDR1 is GTSNPN and CDR2 SVGIG (reference sequence). This CDR3 comprises 13 residues. The CDR3 DNA sequence: TGTGCCTGGAGCCTCCAAGCGGGAGATGAGCAGTTCTTC. Translated: CAWSLQAGDEQFF.

The rearrangement joins TRBV5-6 to TRBJ2-3, with D uncertain. CDR1 SGHDT and CDR2 YYEEEE come from the germline V gene. V was pared by 6 bases and J by 4 bases, with 18 bases between. CDR3 length equals 15 residues. The CDR3 is CASKRGHSSADTQYF. The CDR3 DNA sequence: TGTGCCAGCAAAAGAGGTCATTCCAGCGCAGATACGCAGTATTTT.

The V call is TRBV19, the J call TRBJ1-1; a weak D match, TRBD1 (6 bases). From germline, CDR1 is LNHDA and CDR2 SQIVND (reference sequence). V was trimmed by 5 bases and J by 0 bases, leaving 13 bases between them. This CDR3 has 15 amino acids. CDR3: CASSGGDTMNTEAFF. In DNA, the CDR3 is TGTGCCAGTAGTGGAGGGGACACCATGAACACTGAAGCTTTCTTT. Filled out from reference TRBV19 and TRBJ1-1, the complete variable domain reads DGGITQSPKYLFRKEGQNVTLSCEQNLNHDAMYWYRQDPGQGLRLIYYSQIVNDFQKGDIAEGYSVSREKKESFPLTVTSAQKNPTAFYLCASSGGDTMNTEAFFGQGTRLTVV.

The rearrangement joins TRBV5-1 to TRBJ1-3; D uncertain. V shed 0 bases and J shed 0 bases, with 7 bases lying between them. CDR3 length: 15 amino acids. Germline CDR1 reads SGHRS; CDR2 reads YFSETQ. Written as DNA, the CDR3 is TGCGCCAGCAGCTTGGACAGCCGCTCTGGAAACACCATATATTTT. The encoded protein is CASSLDSRSGNTIYF.

This clone was observed once. The rearrangement joins TRBV7-2 to TRBJ2-2; D gene ambiguous. This CDR3 has 14 amino acids. Germline values: CDR1 SGHTA, CDR2 FQGNSA. Trimming removed 3 bases at V and 6 bases at J, with 11 bases between. In nucleotides, the CDR3 is TGTGCCAGCAGCTTGCTGGGCAACCCCGGGGAGCTGTTTTTT. This encodes CASSLLGNPGELFF.

V and J are TRBV29-1 and TRBJ1-1, with D tentatively TRBD1 (6 bases). Trimming removed 6 bases at V and 0 bases at J, with 11 bases between. Per germline, CDR1 SQVTM and CDR2 ANQGSEA. This CDR3 has 13 amino acids. The CDR3 here is CSVGDILNTEAFF. The CDR3, as DNA: TGCAGCGTGGGGGACATCCTGAACACTGAAGCTTTCTTT.

J is TRBJ2-7 and V is TRBV15; a possible D gene is TRBD1 (6 bases). The V end was cut by 1 base, the J end by 1 base, with 20 bases between. In germline, CDR1 is LNHNV, CDR2 YYDKDF (reference sequence). The CDR3 spans 18 residues. The CDR3 region is CATSRGVPHAGASYEQYF. The CDR3 DNA follows: TGTGCCACCAGCAGAGGTGTACCCCATGCAGGGGCGTCCTACGAGCAGTACTTC.

The chain recombines TRBV9 with TRBJ2-3, with 9 bases matching TRBD1. CDR3 length equals 13 residues. The germline V gene encodes CDR1 SGDLS and CDR2 YYNGEE. After removal of 3 bases from V and 6 bases from J, the junction contained 2 bases not matched to a gene. CDR3 bases: TGTGCCAGCAGCGCGGGACAGGGTGATACGCAGTATTTT. Translated: CASSAGQGDTQYF.

V usage is TRBV6-6 and J usage is TRBJ1-4, with D perhaps matching TRBD1 (5 bases). Between the trimmed V and J ends, which lost 2 bases and 14 bases, there was a span of 21 bases. The CDR3 runs 15 residues. Germline loops: CDR1 MNHNY, CDR2 SVGAGI (reference sequence). CDR3 nucleotide sequence: TGTGCCAGCAGTTACACGGGGCGGGGACTGGAGGGCCTGTTTTTT. Its translation: CASSYTGRGLEGLFF.

CDR3 residues: CASSLIDNQPQHF. The CDR3 coding sequence is TGTGCCAGCAGCTTAATCGACAATCAGCCCCAGCATTTT. This chain connects TRBV7-2 to TRBJ1-5; D is unresolved. V lost 2 bases and J lost 3, with 5 bases in between. Germline V gene sequence: CDR1 SGHTA, CDR2 FQGNSA. The CDR3 is 13 amino acids.